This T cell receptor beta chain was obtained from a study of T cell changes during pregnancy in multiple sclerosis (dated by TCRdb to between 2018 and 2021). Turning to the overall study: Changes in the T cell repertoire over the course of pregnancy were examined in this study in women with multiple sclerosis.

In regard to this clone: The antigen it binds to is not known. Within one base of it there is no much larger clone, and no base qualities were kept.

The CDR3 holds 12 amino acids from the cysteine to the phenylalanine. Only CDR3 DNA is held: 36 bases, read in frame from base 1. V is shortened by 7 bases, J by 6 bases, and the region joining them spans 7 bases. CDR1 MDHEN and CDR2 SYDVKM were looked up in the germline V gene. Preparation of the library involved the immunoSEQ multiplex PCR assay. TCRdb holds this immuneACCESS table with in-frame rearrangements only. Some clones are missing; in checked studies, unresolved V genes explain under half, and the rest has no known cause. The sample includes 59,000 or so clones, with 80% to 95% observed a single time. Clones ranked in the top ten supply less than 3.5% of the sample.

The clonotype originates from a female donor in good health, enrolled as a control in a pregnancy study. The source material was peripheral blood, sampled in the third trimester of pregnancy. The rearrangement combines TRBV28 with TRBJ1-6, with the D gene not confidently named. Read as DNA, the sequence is TGTGCCAGCAAATCCGGTAATTCACCCCTCCACTTT. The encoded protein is CASKSGNSPLHF.